This TCR beta chain was observed in a study of regulatory T cells in long-lasting Graves disease (dated by TCRdb to the early 2020s). Study-wide context: In the newly diagnosed Graves' disease group, patients had been taking antithyroid drugs for less than 3 months. A total of about 35 samples underwent TCR sequencing, from around 13 patients with persistent Graves' disease and approximately 20 patients with newly diagnosed Graves' disease. Persistent Graves' disease patients were compared with newly diagnosed Graves' disease patients by peripheral blood TCR sequencing and RNA sequencing. The study took place in China and was registered as a clinical trial. Broader findings and caveats from the paper: Compared with newly diagnosed patients, persistent Graves' disease patients had lower TCR Shannon entropy and fewer highly expanded clones, which suggests clonal expansion. Persistent patients shared more public clonotypes among themselves (2,741) than newly diagnosed patients did (more than 950). Persistent disease showed preferential use of TRBV28, TRBJ1-2 and TRBJ2-5, whereas newly diagnosed disease favored TRBV20-1 and TRBJ2-1. Only the TCR beta chain was sequenced and analyzed. The authors noted that the small sample size was a limitation that may lower accuracy. Because the primary lesion, thyroid tissue, could not be accessed, the study looked at peripheral blood alone.

Per the publication, the time point label means: newly diagnosed GD, antithyroid drugs for less than 3 months. RNA was extracted from PBMCs in TRIzol for both TCR sequencing and RNA sequencing. Graves' disease was diagnosed according to American Thyroid Association guidelines. Patients were recruited from an endocrinology department in Xi'an, China. Each patient gave about 9.1 milliliters of peripheral blood, collected in an EDTA anticoagulant tube. Ficoll Paque Plus density gradient separation was used to isolate PBMCs, and no further T cell sorting was performed. An Agilent 2100 Bioanalyzer and agarose gel were used to assess RNA quality, and a NanoDrop 2000 was used to measure RNA concentration. CDR3 length: 17 amino acids, cysteine to phenylalanine. CDR3 DNA only is kept here, 51 bases in frame from base 1. The germline V gene (reference sequence) sets CDR1 to DFQATT and CDR2 to SNEGSKA. V drops 0 bases and J drops 0 bases, leaving 15 bases in between.

This clonotype was seen at least ten times. Its antigen specificity is not known. No base quality values were provided; no much bigger clone lies one nucleotide off. The library was generated by multiplex PCR. Sequencing instrument: Illumina HiSeq 4000. To build TCR beta libraries, CDR3 regions were amplified by Arm-PCR using iRepertoire HTBI primers. Before sequencing, the PCR products went through gel purification. The study's processing was this. Gene usage analysis of CDR3 amino acid clonotypes relied on the 60 or so TRBV and 14 TRBJ segments identified across samples. COPE and FqMerger were used to merge the filtered high-quality paired reads into contigs. BLAST was used to align contigs to the IMGT TRBV, TRBD and TRBJ reference genes, and CDR3 was defined following IMGT. Clonotypes above 0.1% frequency were classified as highly expanded clones. Shannon entropy was used to measure repertoire diversity, and the Gini coefficient was used to measure V-J evenness. Clonotypes shared by more than one individual were considered public. TCRdb cleaned the public reads at Q25 with fastp, built clones with MiXCR and kept in-frame beta chains. Each record represents a unique CDR3 protein, reported with the most common genes and DNA among its rows. The V and J calls and clone size are TCRdb's, not the authors'. This sample comprises roughly 560,000 distinct CDR3 sequences, 12% of them detected only once. Jointly, the top ten make up roughly 8.9% of the sample.

This sample was shared with a second study, whose subject was T cells in Graves' hyperthyroidism and ophthalmopathy. The second publication reports: A patient counted as having stable Graves' hyperthyroidism if no progression to ophthalmopathy occurred over 18 months of follow-up. Hyperthyroidism patients were aged 18 to 65 years and newly diagnosed, with disease duration of less than 2 months. Any patient with an uncontrolled infection, another autoimmune disease, pregnancy or lactation was excluded. Diagnoses were established on the basis of clinical symptoms, serum thyroxine and TRAb, thyroid ultrasound, and orbital computed tomography. A first-round RT-PCR of the TCR CDR3 used the HTBI primer set with the Qiagen OneStep RT-PCR kit. Blood samples also contained most of the expanded thyroid clonotypes (frequency above 0.001), which suggests that blood repertoires may reflect thyroid immune responses. Ophthalmopathy was separated from stable hyperthyroidism by a 13 V-J signature model, with about 86% sensitivity and around 81% specificity obtained in cross-validation and 80%/75% obtained in testing. In validation, the model predicted progression to ophthalmopathy a median of roughly six months before onset, with approximately 71% sensitivity and about 72% specificity. To identify TCR V-J signatures that set the groups apart, the researchers used a discovery cohort of 100 patients, made up of 40 to 45 with Graves' ophthalmopathy and about 60 with stable Graves' hyperthyroidism. Whether ophthalmopathy could be predicted prospectively was tested in an independent validation cohort made up of 18 hyperthyroidism patients plus 17 patients who later progressed to ophthalmopathy. The 80 to 100 discovery patients were randomly divided into training and test sets at a 7:3 ratio. In about 6 Graves' hyperthyroidism patients, the study also compared T-cell repertoires from thyroid tissue with T-cell repertoires from blood. After blood sampling, hyperthyroidism patients were treated with methimazole at a starting dose of 30 mg daily, and ophthalmopathy patients were treated with high-dose intravenous methylprednisolone. Libraries were constructed in a second round of multiplex PCR, after which size selection and purification were performed. Sequencing of the libraries was done on an Illumina HiSeq2000 using paired-end 100 bp reads. SOAPnuke was used to process the raw data, with reads discarded if the reads contained adapters or uncalled bases, had a mean Phred below 15, or lacked an exact constant-primer or identifier match. High-quality paired reads were merged with COPE v1.2.5, and unique nucleotide sequences were defined as clonotypes. Clonotypes were aligned to IMGT TRBV, TRBD and TRBJ reference segments using MiTCR v1.1. The analysis included only V-J combinations with a frequency above 0.0001, which together covered 99% to 99.2% of the repertoires. A TCS score was defined as the ratio between F50 (clonal expansion) and ExV (chaos), using BLOSUM62-based TCRdist between CDR3 peptides within each V-J. Welch's t-statistics and random forest reduced roughly 530 V-J features to around 14, which were used in a naive Bayes classifier (R e1071). Sample size was not statistically predetermined, and blinding of investigators to group allocation was not performed. The paper reports TCR Vbeta CDR3 sequencing of roughly 140 peripheral blood samples: 43 ophthalmopathy, fewer than 80 hyperthyroidism and approximately 17 progressor patients.

The receptor chain draws on TRBV20-1 and TRBJ2-1, with the D assignment possibly TRBD1 or TRBD2, given 5 matching bases for each. The sequenced sample was peripheral blood mononuclear cells (PBMCs), obtained at new diagnosis, from a patient treated with antithyroid drugs. The TCR comes from a woman between 25 and 40 years old with Graves disease. Donor details come from another sample of the same person, matched by shared clones. The CDR3 loop reads CSARDPLWGSSYNEQFF. The nucleotide sequence reads as follows: TGCAGTGCTAGAGATCCCCTGTGGGGGAGCTCCTACAATGAGCAGTTCTTC.